The 9 T cell receptor beta chains below come from one sample, sequenced in a study of T cell responses to AZD1222 COVID-19 vaccine. Assay: immunoSEQ multiplex PCR; the TCRdb copy retains only in-frame clones and omits some. The sample has about 87,000 clones, more than 75% seen once. The sequencing used peripheral blood, collected on day 0 of AZD1222 vaccination. The source is an adult in good health.

The chain employs TRBV13 and TRBJ2-5; 8 positions match TRBD2. The CDR3 is made up of 14 amino acids. Trimming at V came to 6 bases and at J to 4 bases, leaving 7 bases not matched to a gene. The germline V gene has CDR1 PRHDT and CDR2 FYEKMQ (reference sequence). Here the CDR3 reads CASSPLTSVETQYF. The DNA for the CDR3 is TGTGCCAGCAGTCCGTTGACTAGCGTAGAGACCCAGTACTTC.

The rearrangement uses TRBV19 and TRBJ1-2, with TRBD1 matching 7 bases. CDR3 size: 13 residues. Germline loops: CDR1 LNHDA, CDR2 SQIVND (reference sequence). V lost 2 bases, J lost 13 bases, and 10 bases stayed unmatched. This CDR3 is CASSILSSGTVTF. The DNA for the CDR3 is TGTGCCAGTAGTATACTTTCTTCCGGGACAGTCACCTTC.

The chain carries TRBV5-1 and TRBJ2-3; 10 nucleotides align to TRBD2. Germline assignment: CDR1 SGHRS and CDR2 YFSETQ. J was trimmed by 5 bases and V by 2 bases; bases with no gene match: 11. The CDR3 is 17 amino acids. Written as DNA, the CDR3 is TGCGCCAGCAGCTTTGACCCCAGCGGGAGGGCCCGAGATACGCAGTATTTT. Protein product: CASSFDPSGRARDTQYF.

The gene calls are TRBV7-9 and TRBJ1-1, with D possibly being TRBD1 (6 bases). The V and J ends lost 5 bases and 0 bases respectively, with 16 bases between them. Germline V gives CDR1 SEHNR, CDR2 FQNEAQ (reference sequence). There are 16 residues in the CDR3. The CDR3 DNA reads as TGTGCCAGCAGCCCTCGGACAGACCCAATGAACACTGAAGCTTTCTTT. Amino acids: CASSPRTDPMNTEAFF. Using reference TRBV7-9 and TRBJ1-1 for the parts outside the CDR3, the full variable domain is DTGVSQNPRHKITKRGQNVTFRCDPISEHNRLYWYRQTLGQGPEFLTYFQNEAQLEKSRLLSDRFSAERPKGSFSTLEIQRTEQGDSAMYLCASSPRTDPMNTEAFFGQGTRLTVV.

This chain joins TRBV27 and TRBJ2-5; TRBD1 matches 7 bases. The CDR3 has 16 residues. V was pared by 2 bases and J by 5 bases, with 11 bases of the junction left unmatched. Germline V gene lookup returns CDR1 MNHEY and CDR2 SMNVEV (reference sequence). CDR3 coding DNA: TGTGCCAGCAGTTTAAGGGCCAGGGGGTTTACGGAGACCCAGTACTTC. Its protein product is CASSLRARGFTETQYF.

V is TRBV27 and J is TRBJ1-2, with D perhaps TRBD1 (6 bases). Germline-derived CDR1 and CDR2 are MNHEY and SMNVEV (reference sequence). The CDR3 runs 16 residues. V gave up 2 bases and J gave up 5 bases, with 18 bases separating them. The CDR3 DNA reads as TGTGCCAGCAGTTTAGCGAAAGCGACAGGAAGGTATGGCTACACCTTC. Translation gives CASSLAKATGRYGYTF.

The chain uses TRBV7-3 and TRBJ2-7; unclear D gene. Trimming removed 4 bases from V and 3 bases from J, with 4 bases in between. Per the germline V gene, CDR1 is SGHTA and CDR2 is FQGTGA. The CDR3 totals 11 residues. CDR3 DNA sequence: TGTGCCAGCAGCTGCCTCTACGAGCAGTACTTC. Translating it yields CASSCLYEQYF.

This clone appeared a few times. V and J are TRBV10-1 and TRBJ2-7, with a tentative D call TRBD2 (6 bases). Germline CDR1 and CDR2: WNHNN and SYGVQD (reference sequence). CDR3 length: 14 residues. V lost 7 bases, J lost 0 bases, and 13 bases lay in between. In DNA form, the CDR3 reads TGCGCCAGCACCCCAGCGGGCAGCTCCTACGAGCAGTACTTC. It specifies CASTPAGSSYEQYF.

The V and J genes are TRBV4-3 and TRBJ2-7; a possible D gene is TRBD2 (6 bases). Germline V gives CDR1 LGHNA, CDR2 YSLEER. This CDR3 is built from 16 residues. V lost 0 bases and J 0 bases, leaving 12 bases between the germline ends. CDR3 sequence reads: CASSQDPAGSSYEQYF. The CDR3 nucleotides are TGCGCCAGCAGCCAAGATCCCGCGGGGAGCTCCTACGAGCAGTACTTC.